The clone carrying this T cell receptor beta chain has just a few counts. These data are taken from a study of beta chain features in type 1 diabetes. CDR1 SGHDN and CDR2 FVKESK come from the germline V gene. Trimming pared 1 base from V and 10 bases from J, leaving 11 bases between. The CDR3 runs to 14 residues. Isolated RNA was reverse transcribed in full, so expressed TCRB transcripts were sequenced. Assay: immunoSEQ multiplex PCR; the TCRdb copy retains only in-frame clones and omits some. The sample holds about 150,000 clones, roughly 10% seen once. V is TRBV14 and J is TRBJ1-6; weak D call: TRBD1 (5 bases). The material sequenced was central memory CD4+ T cells from blood. The sequence was obtained from a man between 18 and 35 years old in good health. The DNA of the CDR3 is TGTGCCAGCAGCCAAGTATGGGGGAACTCACCCCTCCACTTT. This encodes CASSQVWGNSPLHF.